The T cell receptor (beta chain) described here comes from a study of T cell repertoires in cytomegalovirus infection. For the study at large: CMV infection together with matching HLA type was indicated by public TCR beta signatures.

In the case of this clonotype: Antigen specificity is unknown.

TCRdb reprocessed the reads via MiXCR and lists one record per CDR3 protein. The sample lists under 200,000 distinct CDR3 sequences, roughly 30% occurring once. Study results and limitations: Identification of carriers of CMV plus the relevant HLA was performed using cumulative public TCR beta family frequency. It was HLA-C-restricted CMV-specific TCR beta clonotypes that dominated the response ex vivo.

The germline V gene has CDR1 MNHEY and CDR2 SVGAGI. The CDR3 sequence is 13 residues long. Trimming took off 4 bases at V and 0 bases at J, with 6 bases between the two ends. Sequenced input: PBMCs. The receptor's source is a human donor in good health (CMV status not recorded). Some clones in this sample may be carry-over from other donors' samples. The chain links TRBV6-5 to TRBJ1-1, with D hard to call. The chain's CDR3 is CASSSEVNTEAFF. CDR3 coding DNA: TGTGCCAGCAGTTCGGAGGTGAACACTGAAGCTTTCTTT.